Sequencing of this T cell receptor (beta chain) was carried out in a study of cytotoxic CD8 clonotypes in ibrutinib-treated CLL. Only in-frame clones appear in the TCRdb table, and some are missing; sequencing was by immunoSEQ multiplex PCR. The repertoire has fewer than 400,000 clones, approximately 67% of them found once; the top ten carry about 5.9%. Note on this clone: No antigen is known for it.

Notes on the study in general: Under treatment, the uncommon public clonotypes either contracted or remained stable. Clonality went up at ibrutinib response and then declined back toward baseline at progression. For progressing versus sustained-remission patients, sampling times were not the same.

Germline V gives CDR1 WSHSY, CDR2 SAAADI. This CDR3 comprises 16 residues. V lost 2 bases and J 5 bases, leaving 16 bases between the germline ends. The sequence was collected from a human donor with chronic lymphocytic leukemia. The chain recombines TRBV10-2 with TRBJ1-5, with D possibly being TRBD1 (5 bases). Material: PBMCs, obtained after 36 months of ibrutinib treatment. The CDR3 protein is CASSEARGGADQPQHF. DNA of the CDR3: TGCGCCAGCAGTGAGGCGCGTGGGGGAGCGGATCAGCCCCAGCATTTT.